This T cell receptor (beta chain) was observed in a study of OX40 agonist ivuxolimab in advanced cancers. Regarding the study as a whole: On average, CD8+ T cells had more expanded clones than CD4+. At 0.1 to 3.0 mg/kg and by week 6, clonal expansion occurred in CD4+ and CD8+ blood T cells. The work left the antigen specificity of expanded peripheral T cells undetermined.

The table came from immunoSEQ multiplex PCR; TCRdb's copy has only in-frame clones and leaves some out. The top ten clones hold about 2.3% of a sample with about 72,000 clones, around 92% of them seen once. V lost 4 bases to trimming and J lost 2 bases, with 8 bases between them. This CDR3 contains 13 residues. CDR1 is SGHTA and CDR2 is FQGNSA in the germline V gene. As regards this clone: The antigen remains undetermined.

Exclusion applied to patients with autoimmune disease history or systemic immunosuppression. The sequencing here drew on CD4+ or CD8+ T cells sorted from blood, taken in a trial of the OX40 agonist ivuxolimab. The origin of this receptor is an adult with an advanced solid tumor such as melanoma, head and neck, liver or kidney cancer. The chain uses TRBV7-2 and TRBJ1-2; D is uncertain. The CDR3 is CASSSLQNYGYTF. CDR3 in DNA: TGTGCCAGCAGCTCACTCCAGAACTATGGCTACACCTTC. Using reference TRBV7-2 and TRBJ1-2 for the parts outside the CDR3, the full variable domain is GAGVSQSPSNKVTEKGKDVELRCDPISGHTALYWYRQSLGQGLEFLIYFQGNSAPDKSGLPSDRFSAERTGGSVSTLTIQRTQQEDSAVYLCASSSLQNYGYTFGSGTRLTVV.